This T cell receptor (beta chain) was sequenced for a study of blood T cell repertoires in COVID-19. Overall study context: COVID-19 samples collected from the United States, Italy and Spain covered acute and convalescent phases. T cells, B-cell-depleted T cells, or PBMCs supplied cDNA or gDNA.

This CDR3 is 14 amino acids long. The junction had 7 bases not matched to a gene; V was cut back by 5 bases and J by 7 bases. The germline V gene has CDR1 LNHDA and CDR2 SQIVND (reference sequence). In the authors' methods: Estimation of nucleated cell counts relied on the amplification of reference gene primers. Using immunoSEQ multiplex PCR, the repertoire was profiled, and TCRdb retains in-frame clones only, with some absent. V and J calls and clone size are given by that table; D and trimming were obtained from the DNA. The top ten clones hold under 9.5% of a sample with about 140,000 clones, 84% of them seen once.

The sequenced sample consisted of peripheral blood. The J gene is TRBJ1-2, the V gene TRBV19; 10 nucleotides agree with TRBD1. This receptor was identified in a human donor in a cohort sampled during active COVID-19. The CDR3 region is CASSAQGQGFGYTF. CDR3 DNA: TGTGCCAGTAGTGCCCAGGGACAGGGGTTTGGCTACACCTTC.